These 30 T cell receptor beta chains share one sample of origin, sequenced in a study of OX40 agonist ivuxolimab in advanced cancers. Method: immunoSEQ multiplex PCR; TCRdb's copy keeps in-frame clones and lacks some. The sample has about 70,000 clones; roughly nine tenths are singletons. Sequences were derived from CD4+ or CD8+ T cells sorted from blood, sampled in a trial of the OX40 agonist ivuxolimab. All receptors come from an adult with an advanced solid tumor such as melanoma, head and neck, liver or kidney cancer.

This clone was seen more than once but under ten times. The DNA for the CDR3 is TGCGCCAGCAGCCCATGGACCGGGACAGACAATGAGCAGTTCTTC. Protein sequence: CASSPWTGTDNEQFF. This chain links TRBV4-1 with TRBJ2-1; 7 nucleotides match TRBD1. This CDR3 has 15 residues. V lost 4 bases and J lost 5; bases outside the gene matches: 8. The germline gives CDR1 MGHRA, CDR2 YSYEKL.

J is TRBJ1-1 and V is TRBV12-5, with D unresolved. Germline V gene sequence: CDR1 LGHNT, CDR2 FRNRAP. The CDR3 length is 15 residues. The V and J ends lost 0 bases and 3 bases respectively, with 11 bases between them. The CDR3 DNA reads TGTGCTAGTGGTTTGGTTCTGGGTCCCTACACTGAAGCTTTCTTT. Amino acids: CASGLVLGPYTEAFF.

CDR3 nucleotide sequence: TGTGCCAGCAGCTCACAGGGGGGTGCTGGCTACACCTTC. Protein: CASSSQGGAGYTF. The rearrangement joins TRBV7-2 to TRBJ1-2, with 8 nucleotides matching TRBD1. The CDR3 contains 13 residues. Germline V CDR1 and CDR2: SGHTA, FQGNSA. V trimming: 4 bases; J trimming: 7 bases; junction bases outside the gene matches: 5.

The chain is built from TRBV28 and TRBJ2-7, with a tentative D call TRBD2 (6 bases). Germline V lookup: CDR1 MDHEN, CDR2 SYDVKM. V shed 5 bases and J shed 1 base, with 15 bases lying between them. CDR3 length equals 15 residues. The DNA for the CDR3 is TGTGCCAGCAGTACCACGGGACTCAAGTCCTACGAGCAGTACTTC. It translates to CASSTTGLKSYEQYF.

This chain uses TRBV6-5 with TRBJ2-3; TRBD2 matches 8 bases. CDR1 is MNHEY, CDR2 SVGAGI, per germline. Unmatched junction bases numbered 6, after V lost 4 bases and J lost 6 bases. The CDR3 spans 14 residues. The CDR3 region is CASSFSGGWDTQYF. CDR3 nucleotide sequence: TGTGCCAGCAGTTTTTCGGGGGGGTGGGATACGCAGTATTTT.

CDR3 region: CASRGSTDTQYF. DNA for the CDR3: TGTGCCAGCAGGGGAAGCACAGATACGCAGTATTTT. The J gene is TRBJ2-3, the V gene TRBV6-1, with D hard to call. The V and J ends lost 6 bases and 0 bases respectively, with 4 bases between them. This CDR3 contains 12 residues. CDR1 is MNHNS and CDR2 is SASEGT in the germline V gene.

The V and J genes are TRBV10-1 and TRBJ2-2, with 7 bases lining up with TRBD2. Germline V gene sequence: CDR1 WNHNN, CDR2 SYGVQD (reference sequence). The CDR3 runs 16 residues. J gave up 0 bases and V 6 bases, and 7 bases lay outside the gene matches. CDR3 sequence (DNA): TGCGCCAGCAGCCCCGCCGGGACTACGAACACCGGGGAGCTGTTTTTT. Translated: CASSPAGTTNTGELFF.

The chain links TRBV7-9 to TRBJ2-5; no clear D gene. CDR3 length equals 13 residues. Trimming stripped 5 bases from V and 3 bases from J, with 10 bases between. Germline CDR1 reads SEHNR; CDR2 reads FQNEAQ (reference sequence). The CDR3 is CASSRASKETQYF. The CDR3 region has the DNA TGTGCCAGCAGCCGCGCATCCAAAGAGACCCAGTACTTC.

This clone was detected only once. The rearrangement links TRBV6-6 to TRBJ2-2, with D possibly being TRBD1 (6 bases). V lost 8 bases and J 1 base, leaving 14 bases between the germline ends. Germline V gene data show CDR1 as MNHNY and CDR2 as SVGAGI (reference sequence). The CDR3 covers 15 residues. Here the CDR3 reads CASGPVQGNTGELFF. CDR3 in DNA: TGTGCCAGCGGTCCCGTACAGGGGAACACCGGGGAGCTGTTTTTT.

This clone has only one observation. The V and J genes are TRBV9 and TRBJ1-5; D gene ambiguous. V dropped 0 bases and J dropped 3 bases, with 10 bases sitting between them. The CDR3 consists of 15 residues. From germline, CDR1 is SGDLS and CDR2 YYNGEE. For the CDR3, the DNA is TGTGCCAGCAGCGTAGCTACTGGGGTCAATCAGCCCCAGCATTTT. It is translated as CASSVATGVNQPQHF. The full variable domain, its missing parts supplied by reference TRBV9 and TRBJ1-5, is DSGVTQTPKHLITATGQRVTLRCSPRSGDLSVYWYQQSLDQGLQFLIQYYNGEERAKGNILERFSAQQFPDLHSELNLSSLELGDSALYFCASSVATGVNQPQHFGDGTRLSIL.

This chain uses TRBV5-4 with TRBJ2-7, with TRBD2 identical over 10 bases. The CDR3 sequence is 15 residues long. Germline lookup yields CDR1 SGHNT and CDR2 YYREEE (reference sequence). Trimming cost V 3 bases and J 7 bases; bases outside gene matches: 10. In nucleotides, the CDR3 is TGTGCCAGCAGCTCACTTAGCGGGGGGAATGGGGAGCAGTACTTC. Residues: CASSSLSGGNGEQYF.

V is TRBV10-2 and J is TRBJ1-2; the D is unclear. Germline CDR1 is WSHSY and CDR2 is SAAADI. The CDR3 is 16 amino acids. The V end lost 6 bases, the J end lost 4 bases, and 21 bases lay between the germline ends. CDR3 amino acids: CASRRGVIMDGYGYTF. In DNA, the CDR3 is TGCGCCAGCAGACGCGGCGTGATCATGGACGGCTATGGCTACACCTTC.

The chain couples TRBV9 to TRBJ2-2; D is tentatively TRBD1 or TRBD2 (5 bases each). The CDR3 length is 14 residues. V lost 5 bases and J 0 bases, leaving 8 bases between the germline ends. The germline CDR1 and CDR2 sequences are SGDLS and YYNGEE. The CDR3 nucleotides read TGTGCCAGCAGGGTGGGGGCGAACACCGGGGAGCTGTTTTTT. It translates to CASRVGANTGELFF.

The chain links TRBV6-1 to TRBJ1-1; D call uncertain. Trimming cost V 8 bases and J 3 bases, with 13 bases left between them. The CDR3 is 13 amino acids. Germline V gene sequence: CDR1 MNHNS, CDR2 SASEGT. This chain's CDR3 is CASLSLRDTEAFF. For the CDR3, the DNA is TGTGCCAGCCTTTCTCTGCGGGACACTGAAGCTTTCTTT.

This chain joins TRBV10-3 and TRBJ1-1; D is unresolved. The CDR3 covers 14 residues. V was cut by 6 bases and J by 1 base, with 12 bases left in between. Germline lookup yields CDR1 ENHRY and CDR2 SYGVKD. The CDR3 spells CAIRIRQENTEAFF. CDR3 in DNA: TGTGCCATCAGGATCCGGCAGGAGAACACTGAAGCTTTCTTT.

The chain has TRBV2 and TRBJ2-7, with D tentatively TRBD2 (5 bases). V was pared by 7 bases and J by 6 bases, with 13 bases between. CDR1 is SNHLY and CDR2 is FYNNEI in the germline V gene. The CDR3 runs 12 residues. The CDR3 region has the DNA TGTGCCAGCAACCCAGGAGGTCGCGAGCAGTACTTC. Translating gives CASNPGGREQYF.

The gene calls are TRBV6-1 and TRBJ1-5, with 7 bases lining up with TRBD1. J gave up 4 bases and V 7 bases, and 4 bases lay outside the gene matches. Per the germline V gene, CDR1 is MNHNS and CDR2 is SASEGT. This CDR3 has 13 residues. The CDR3 is CASTGTANQPQHF. Written as DNA, the CDR3 is TGTGCCAGCACGGGGACAGCAAATCAGCCCCAGCATTTT.

The chain joins TRBV6-4 to TRBJ1-4; the match to TRBD1 covers 9 bases. The CDR3 runs to 15 residues. The germline V gene encodes CDR1 MRHNA and CDR2 SNTAGT. The junction had 6 bases not matched to a gene; V was cut back by 3 bases and J by 7 bases. In DNA form, the CDR3 reads TGTGCCAGCAGTGAGGCCGGGACAGGGCGTGAAAAACTGTTTTTT. Its translation is CASSEAGTGREKLFF.

The gene calls are TRBV19 and TRBJ1-1; 7 bases align to TRBD1. The CDR3 covers 15 residues. Losses at the gene ends were 5 bases for V and 4 bases for J; bases not matched to a gene: 10. Germline CDR1 LNHDA, CDR2 SQIVND (reference sequence). CDR3 DNA sequence: TGTGCCAGTAGTGCCCACAGGGGTAGAGGCACTGAAGCTTTCTTT. Amino acid sequence: CASSAHRGRGTEAFF.

V usage is TRBV27 and J usage is TRBJ2-7, with a weak D call TRBD1 (6 bases). Germline V lookup: CDR1 MNHEY, CDR2 SMNVEV (reference sequence). CDR3 size: 14 residues. The V gene lost 7 bases and the J gene lost 3 bases, with 16 bases spanning the gap. The CDR3 region is CASTQTDRGYEQYF. The CDR3, as DNA: TGTGCCAGCACCCAAACGGACAGAGGCTACGAGCAGTACTTC.

In its sample, this clone was seen a few times. The CDR3 loop reads CASRPGTVLVGNTIYF. In DNA form, the CDR3 reads TGTGCCAGTAGGCCCGGGACGGTTCTAGTTGGAAACACCATATATTTT. The chain recombines TRBV19 with TRBJ1-3, with D maybe TRBD1 (5 bases). The germline CDR1 and CDR2 sequences are LNHDA and SQIVND (reference sequence). V dropped 6 bases and J dropped 3 bases, with 18 bases sitting between them. This CDR3 comprises 16 residues.

The V and J genes are TRBV7-9 and TRBJ2-7, with TRBD1 identical over 7 bases. J was trimmed by 2 bases and V by 1 base; bases with no gene match: 14. This CDR3 spans 18 amino acids. The germline V gene has CDR1 SEHNR and CDR2 FQNEAQ (reference sequence). The CDR3 reads CASSLGALRGRSAYEQYF. In nucleotides, the CDR3 is TGTGCCAGCAGCTTAGGTGCCTTAAGGGGGCGGTCGGCCTACGAGCAGTACTTC. The variable domain in full, completed from reference TRBV7-9 and TRBJ2-7, reads DTGVSQNPRHKITKRGQNVTFRCDPISEHNRLYWYRQTLGQGPEFLTYFQNEAQLEKSRLLSDRFSAERPKGSFSTLEIQRTEQGDSAMYLCASSLGALRGRSAYEQYFGPGTRLTVT.

V is TRBV5-1 and J is TRBJ2-1, with TRBD2 as a possible D gene (5 bases). V lost 0 bases to trimming and J lost 1 base, with 11 bases between them. The CDR3 length is 16 residues. Germline loops: CDR1 SGHRS, CDR2 YFSETQ. The CDR3 here is CASSLGAGDSYNEQFF. DNA of the CDR3: TGCGCCAGCAGCTTGGGCGCGGGTGATTCCTACAATGAGCAGTTCTTC.

J is TRBJ1-1 and V is TRBV7-9; weak D call: TRBD1 (5 bases). V was shortened by 5 bases and J by 2 bases, with 12 bases between the two germline ends. In germline, CDR1 is SEHNR, CDR2 FQNEAQ (reference sequence). The CDR3 extends over 14 amino acids. The CDR3 loop is CASSQQGTNTEAFF. The CDR3 bases are TGTGCCAGCAGCCAGCAAGGGACTAACACTGAAGCTTTCTTT.

In this sample, this clone turned up once. The genes are TRBV10-1 and TRBJ2-2; TRBD1 aligns across 8 bases. CDR1 is WNHNN and CDR2 is SYGVQD in the germline V gene (reference sequence). The J segment lost 3 bases and the V segment lost 6 bases, leaving 6 bases of the junction unmatched. This CDR3 contains 15 residues. The CDR3 loop reads CASSLGQGDTGELFF. CDR3 nucleotides: TGCGCCAGCAGCCTCGGACAGGGCGACACCGGGGAGCTGTTTTTT.

This chain joins TRBV5-1 and TRBJ1-6, with TRBD1 matching over 10 bases. The V and J ends lost 0 bases and 6 bases, in that order; junction bases with no gene match: 3. The CDR3 spans 16 residues. The V gene's germline CDR1 is SGHRS and CDR2 YFSETQ. In DNA, the CDR3 is TGCGCCAGCAGCTTGGCTGGACAGGGGGTTAATTCACCCCTCCACTTT. Its translation: CASSLAGQGVNSPLHF.

A few counts support this clone. V is TRBV4-1 and J is TRBJ1-1, with D possibly matching TRBD1 (6 bases). This CDR3 is 17 amino acids long. Trimming pared 2 bases from V and 2 bases from J, leaving 18 bases between. Germline CDR1 is MGHRA and CDR2 is YSYEKL. As DNA, the CDR3 is TGCGCCAGCAGCCAAAACTTTAACGGACAGATCAACACTGAAGCTTTCTTT. It codes for CASSQNFNGQINTEAFF.

Here the CDR3 reads CASSPAGRGRNEQYF. The DNA of the CDR3 is TGTGCCAGCAGTCCCGCGGGGCGGGGGCGAAACGAGCAGTACTTC. J is TRBJ2-7 and V is TRBV27; D is perhaps TRBD2 (7 bases). Trimming cost V 5 bases and J 5 bases, with 19 bases left between them. The germline V gene has CDR1 MNHEY and CDR2 SMNVEV (reference sequence). This CDR3 has 15 residues.

This rearrangement joins TRBV10-2 to TRBJ2-5; 10 bases match TRBD2. This CDR3 spans 17 amino acids. After removal of 0 bases from V and 6 bases from J, the junction contained 10 bases not matched to a gene. CDR1 is WSHSY and CDR2 is SAAADI in the germline V gene. CDR3 loop: CASSESPSGGLGQTQYF. The DNA for the CDR3 is TGCGCCAGCAGTGAGTCACCTAGCGGGGGCCTCGGTCAGACCCAGTACTTC.

V usage is TRBV19 and J usage is TRBJ1-2, with a weak D call TRBD1 (5 bases). Per germline, CDR1 LNHDA and CDR2 SQIVND (reference sequence). V lost 4 bases and J 4 bases, leaving 16 bases between the germline ends. The CDR3 consists of 15 residues. DNA of the CDR3: TGTGCCAGTAGTAGGGTCCCTTTGGGGACCTATGGCTACACCTTC. This translates into CASSRVPLGTYGYTF.